The source of this T cell receptor (beta chain) is a study of blood T cell repertoires in COVID-19. The wider study: Donors in the United States, Italy and Spain gave samples during acute or convalescent COVID-19. T cells, B-cell-depleted T cells, or PBMCs supplied cDNA or gDNA.

V dropped 1 base and J dropped 6 bases, with 21 bases sitting between them. The germline CDR1 and CDR2 sequences are SEHNR and FQNEAQ (reference sequence). The CDR3 contains 17 residues. Original handling: From reference gene primer amplification, estimates of nucleated cell counts were derived. Here immunoSEQ multiplex PCR was the method, and the copy in TCRdb shows in-frame clones only, minus some. Clonal size and the V and J genes are those of that table, whereas D and trimming came from the DNA. The table lists 65,000 to 70,000 clones, about three quarters of them singletons. The source material was peripheral blood. The clonotype comes from a human donor in a cohort sampled during active COVID-19. The gene calls are TRBV7-9 and TRBJ1-1, with D perhaps TRBD1 (6 bases). The CDR3, as DNA: TGTGCCAGCAGCTTAGATCCCCAGGGGACGAGGAGATCTGAAGCTTTCTTT. It is translated as CASSLDPQGTRRSEAFF.